What follows describes a single TCR beta chain. Its antigen remains unidentified. Qualities for individual bases were not recorded, and no much larger clone is one base off. The sample originates from a study of blood T cell repertoires in COVID-19 (dated by TCRdb to about 2020). With respect to the entire study: Collaborator samples came from the United States, Italy and Spain and covered acute and convalescent phases of COVID-19. The repertoires were released in a freely available public database meant as a resource for research on the immune response to SARS-CoV-2. The sample metadata nearly always contained a de-identified subject ID, COVID-19 status, age in years and sex. The samples were drawn from two sources: the first 160 participants of the ongoing ImmuneRACE study, and 1,000 to 1,500 subjects contributed by 6 global collaborators. The prospective study material was composed of cDNA or gDNA derived from T cells, B-cell-depleted T cells, or PBMCs. Where available, HLA class I and class II types were obtained from metadata supplied by the sample provider rather than from assay-based typing. Subjects who had been exposed to COVID-19, were actively infected with it, or had recovered from it provided the deeply sampled blood TCRbeta repertoires that made up the dataset. The investigation overall reported the following: The quantity of clinical and demographic metadata differed by source and by participant and was supplied without curation.

The CDR3 holds 15 amino acids from the cysteine to the phenylalanine. The read is trimmed to its CDR3 DNA, 45 bases read in frame from base 1. The V and J ends are trimmed by 4 bases and 2 bases, leaving 12 bases between them. CDR1 and CDR2, looked up from the germline V gene, are ENHRY and SYGVKD. The immunoSEQ Assay, a bias-controlled multiplex PCR, was used to amplify TCRbeta CDR3 regions from genomic DNA. Under the source paper's analysis protocol: Within the assay, amplification of reference gene primers was used to estimate how many nucleated cells each sample contained. To quantify the absolute abundance of each unique TCRbeta CDR3 rearrangement, sequence reads were collapsed and filtered. For each sample, productive Simpson clonality was calculated as the square root of Simpson's diversity index across productive rearrangements. Imported from immuneACCESS, the table was reduced by TCRdb to in-frame sequences with V and J called. These copies leave out some clones; in studies compared against another copy, an unresolved V gene accounts for under half, and the cause of the remainder is not known. That table is the source of V, J and clone size, and D and trimming were worked out from the DNA. This sample has about 260,000 clones in its table, and roughly 83% of those were observed once. The ten largest account for over 2% of the sample.

Participants in the prospective study were aged roughly 18 to 95 years, lived in 20 to 25 United States geographic areas, and enrolled through a virtual design. Cohort assignment in the prospective study relied on participant-reported clinical history from a screening survey and a study questionnaire. Recovered participants in ImmuneRACE Cohort 3 were defined by two consecutive negative NP/OP PCR tests, clearance by a healthcare professional, or resolution of symptoms. Mobile phlebotomists in the prospective study collected whole blood, serum and a nasopharyngeal or oropharyngeal swab from every participant. Prospective study participants could optionally give additional blood draws and questionnaires over a roughly two-month period. Blood samples from the prospective study were shipped frozen or at room temperature prior to DNA extraction.

The source of this sequence is a woman in her forties or fifties who had recovered from COVID-19. The chain joins TRBV10-3 to TRBJ1-3; no confident D gene assignment can be made. The specimen was PBMCs or T cells enriched from blood (not recorded which). The DNA sequence follows: TGTGCCATCAGTGCCCTGGTGTCGGCTGGAAACACCATATATTTT. Protein translation: CAISALVSAGNTIYF.